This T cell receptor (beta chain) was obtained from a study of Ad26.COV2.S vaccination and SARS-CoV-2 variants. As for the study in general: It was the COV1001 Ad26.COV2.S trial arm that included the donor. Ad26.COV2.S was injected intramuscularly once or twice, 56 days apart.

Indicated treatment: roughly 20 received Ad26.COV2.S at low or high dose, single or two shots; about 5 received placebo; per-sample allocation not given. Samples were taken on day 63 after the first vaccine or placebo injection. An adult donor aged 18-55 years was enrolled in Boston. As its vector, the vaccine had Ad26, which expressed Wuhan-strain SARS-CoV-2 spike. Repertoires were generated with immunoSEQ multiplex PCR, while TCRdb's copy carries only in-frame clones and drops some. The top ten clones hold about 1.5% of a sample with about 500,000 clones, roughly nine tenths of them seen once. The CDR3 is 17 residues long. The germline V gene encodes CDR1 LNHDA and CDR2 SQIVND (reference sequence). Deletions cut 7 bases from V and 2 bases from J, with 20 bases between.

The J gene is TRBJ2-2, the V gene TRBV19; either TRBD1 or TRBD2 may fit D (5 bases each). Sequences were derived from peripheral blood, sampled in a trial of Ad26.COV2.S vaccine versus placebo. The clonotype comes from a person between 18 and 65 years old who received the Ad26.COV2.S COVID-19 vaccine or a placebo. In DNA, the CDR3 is TGTGCCAGTACCCCCATCGGGGCATTTCAAAACACCGGGGAGCTGTTTTTT. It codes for CASTPIGAFQNTGELFF.